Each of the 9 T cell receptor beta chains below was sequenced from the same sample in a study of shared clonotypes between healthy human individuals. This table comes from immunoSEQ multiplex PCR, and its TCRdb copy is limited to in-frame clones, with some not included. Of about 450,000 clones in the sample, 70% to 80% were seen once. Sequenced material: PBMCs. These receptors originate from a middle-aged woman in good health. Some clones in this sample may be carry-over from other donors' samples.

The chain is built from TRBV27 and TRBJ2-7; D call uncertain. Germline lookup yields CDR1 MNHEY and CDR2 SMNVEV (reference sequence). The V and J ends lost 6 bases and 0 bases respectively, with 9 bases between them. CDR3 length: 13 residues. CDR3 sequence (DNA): TGTGCCAGCAGGGACCCCTTCTCCTACGAGCAGTACTTC. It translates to CASRDPFSYEQYF.

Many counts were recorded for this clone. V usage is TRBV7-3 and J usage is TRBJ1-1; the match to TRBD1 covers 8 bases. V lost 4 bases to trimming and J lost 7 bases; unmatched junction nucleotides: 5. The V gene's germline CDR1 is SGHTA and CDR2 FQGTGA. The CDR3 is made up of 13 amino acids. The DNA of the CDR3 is TGTGCCAGCAGCTCGGACAGGGCCGGTGAAGCTTTCTTT. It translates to CASSSDRAGEAFF.

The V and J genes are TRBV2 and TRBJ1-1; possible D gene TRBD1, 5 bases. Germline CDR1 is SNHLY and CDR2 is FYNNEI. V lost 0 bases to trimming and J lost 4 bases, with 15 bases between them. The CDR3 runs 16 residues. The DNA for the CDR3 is TGTGCCAGCAGTGAAGCAGGATCAGGGAGGGGCACTGAAGCTTTCTTT. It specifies CASSEAGSGRGTEAFF.

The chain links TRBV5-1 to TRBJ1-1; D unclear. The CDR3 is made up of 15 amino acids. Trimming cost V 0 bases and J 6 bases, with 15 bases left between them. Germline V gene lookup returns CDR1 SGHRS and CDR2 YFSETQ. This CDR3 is CASSLEGRVEAEAFF. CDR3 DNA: TGCGCCAGCAGCTTGGAAGGGAGGGTAGAGGCTGAAGCTTTCTTT. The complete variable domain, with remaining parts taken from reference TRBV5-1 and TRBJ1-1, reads KAGVTQTPRYLIKTRGQQVTLSCSPISGHRSVSWYQQTPGQGLQFLFEYFSETQRNKGNFPGRFSGRQFSNSRSEMNVSTLELGDSALYLCASSLEGRVEAEAFFGQGTRLTVV.

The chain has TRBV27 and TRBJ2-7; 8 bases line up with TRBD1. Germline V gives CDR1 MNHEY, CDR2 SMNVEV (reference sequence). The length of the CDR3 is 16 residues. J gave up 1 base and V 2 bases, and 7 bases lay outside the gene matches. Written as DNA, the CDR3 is TGTGCCAGCAGTTTACACCCCGGGACAGGTTCCTACGAGCAGTACTTC. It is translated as CASSLHPGTGSYEQYF.

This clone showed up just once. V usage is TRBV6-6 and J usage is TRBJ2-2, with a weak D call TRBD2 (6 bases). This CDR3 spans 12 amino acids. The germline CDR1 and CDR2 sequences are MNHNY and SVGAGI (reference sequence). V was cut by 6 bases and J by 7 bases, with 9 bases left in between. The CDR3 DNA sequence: TGTGCCAGCAGCACGGGAGTCGGGGAGCTGTTTTTT. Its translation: CASSTGVGELFF.

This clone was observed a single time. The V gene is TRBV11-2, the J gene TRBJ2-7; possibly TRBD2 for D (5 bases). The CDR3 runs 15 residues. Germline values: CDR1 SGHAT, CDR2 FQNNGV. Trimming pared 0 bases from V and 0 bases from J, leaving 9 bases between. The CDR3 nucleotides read TGTGCCAGCAGCTTAGACCGGGATAGCTCCTACGAGCAGTACTTC. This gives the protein CASSLDRDSSYEQYF.

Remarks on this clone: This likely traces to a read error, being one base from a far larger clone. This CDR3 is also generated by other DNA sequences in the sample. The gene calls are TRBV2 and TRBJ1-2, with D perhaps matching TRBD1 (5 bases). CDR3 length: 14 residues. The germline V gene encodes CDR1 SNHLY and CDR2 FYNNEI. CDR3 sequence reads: CASIALRGGYGYTF. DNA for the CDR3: TGTGCCAGCATTGCGTTGAGGGGAGGGTATGGATACACCTTC.

The CDR3 spells CASRGGTRFYEQYF. The CDR3 region has the DNA TGTGCCAGCCGCGGGGGGACACGATTTTACGAGCAGTACTTC. The chain is built from TRBV6-5 and TRBJ2-7; 8 positions match TRBD2. This CDR3 contains 14 residues. CDR1 is MNHEY, CDR2 SVGAGI, per germline. The V and J ends lost 8 bases and 4 bases, in that order; junction bases with no gene match: 10.